The rows below give T cell receptor beta chains drawn from one sample of a study of long-term antiretroviral therapy in people with HIV. Repertoires were generated with immunoSEQ multiplex PCR, while TCRdb's copy carries only in-frame clones and drops some. Here the sample spans tens of thousands of clones, approximately 95% being singletons. Sequenced material: unsorted PBMCs, taken 7.6 years after starting antiretroviral therapy. The receptors stem from a woman aged 35 to 49 with HIV. Each CDR3 is given with its conserved first and last residue. A D gene is named only where the DNA matches it firmly. Rows give clone size only sometimes, using once, few, many, or a class for an expanded clone.

abundance	v_gene	j_gene	d_gene	len	CDR3nt	CDR3aa
NA	TRBV7-9	TRBJ2-2	TRBD1	15	TGTGCCAGCAGCTTCGGCAGGGGGTTTACCGGGGAGCTGTTTTTT	CASSFGRGFTGELFF
NA	TRBV6-5	TRBJ1-1	TRBD1	15	TGTGCCAGCAGTACCGGGACAGCTTTGAACACTGAAGCTTTCTTT	CASSTGTALNTEAFF
NA	TRBV2	TRBJ2-1	NA	14	TGTGCCAGCAGCGCAGGGAGAACCTACAATGAGCAGTTCTTC	CASSAGRTYNEQFF
once	TRBV10-3	TRBJ2-2	NA	15	TGTGCCATCAGTCAAAGTAGACAGTTCACCGGGGAGCTGTTTTTT	CAISQSRQFTGELFF
NA	TRBV7-9	TRBJ1-5	NA	16	TGTGCCAGCAGCTTAGGGCGCAGGGCGGTCGGTCAGCCCCAGCATTTT	CASSLGRRAVGQPQHF
NA	TRBV7-9	TRBJ1-1	NA	11	TGTGCCAGCAGACCTCTGGTGGGCCCTTTCTTT	CASRPLVGPFF
NA	TRBV19	TRBJ2-7	TRBD1	18	TGTGCCAGTAGTATAGATCACGCAGGGACAGGGGGCGGCTACGAGCAGTACTTC	CASSIDHAGTGGGYEQYF
NA	TRBV5-1	TRBJ2-3	NA	16	TGCGCCAGCAGATACCCTCGAGACACGGGCACAGATACGCAGTATTTT	CASRYPRDTGTDTQYF
few	TRBV19	TRBJ1-2	TRBD1	14	TGTGCCAGTACCCCGACAGGGGGCGTTTCGTTCTACACCTTC	CASTPTGGVSFYTF
NA	TRBV7-9	TRBJ1-5	NA	13	TGTGCCAGCAGCTACACAGGAGGTGAGCCCCAGCATTTT	CASSYTGGEPQHF
NA	TRBV7-9	TRBJ2-1	NA	13	TGTGCCAGCAGCTTAGAGATTAGAAGTGAGCAGTTCTTC	CASSLEIRSEQFF
once	TRBV28	TRBJ1-2	TRBD1	15	TGTGCCAGCAGCCCACCGGGACAGGGGGGACGCGGCTACACCTTC	CASSPPGQGGRGYTF
NA	TRBV5-4	TRBJ2-1	NA	12	TGTGCCAGCAGCTTGGACTATTCTGAGCAGTTCTTC	CASSLDYSEQFF
NA	TRBV7-9	TRBJ1-2	TRBD1	15	TGTGCCAGCAGCTACTCCGGGACAGTAAACTATGGCTACACCTTC	CASSYSGTVNYGYTF
NA	TRBV6-5	TRBJ1-2	NA	12	TGTGCCAGCAGTCCCAGGAACCAGGGCTACACCTTC	CASSPRNQGYTF
NA	TRBV19	TRBJ1-6	TRBD1	14	TGTGCCAGTAGTGCCGACAGGGTTTATTCACCCCTCCACTTT	CASSADRVYSPLHF
NA	TRBV27	TRBJ2-5	TRBD1	14	TGTGCCAGCAGGTTGCCCGGACAGGGAGAGACCCAGTACTTC	CASRLPGQGETQYF
NA	TRBV11-2	TRBJ1-2	TRBD1	14	TGTGCCAGCAGCCCGGGGACAGGAAACTATGGCTACACCTTC	CASSPGTGNYGYTF
NA	TRBV19	TRBJ2-3	TRBD1	17	TGTGCCAGTAGTATAGGCTCAGGGGGCCTTAGCACAGATACGCAGTATTTT	CASSIGSGGLSTDTQYF
NA	TRBV7-3	TRBJ2-7	NA	13	TGTGCCAGCAGCCCGAGGCAGGGAGGCGAGCAGTACTTC	CASSPRQGGEQYF
NA	TRBV6-6	TRBJ2-3	NA	13	TGTGCCAGCGCGTACAGTAGCACAGATACGCAGTATTTT	CASAYSSTDTQYF
NA	TRBV6-5	TRBJ2-7	NA	14	TGTGCCAGCCGTAGGGCGGCGGGCGTCTTGGAGCAGTACTTC	CASRRAAGVLEQYF
NA	TRBV19	TRBJ2-7	TRBD1	15	TGTGCCAGTAGTGTTCAGGGACAGCAGAACTACGAGCAGTACTTC	CASSVQGQQNYEQYF
NA	TRBV10-1	TRBJ2-3	NA	12	TGCGCCAGCAGTTACAGCACAGATACGCAGTATTTT	CASSYSTDTQYF
NA	TRBV7-2	TRBJ1-2	NA	14	TGTGCCAGCAGCAGAAATGCAGGCGACTATGGCTACACCTTC	CASSRNAGDYGYTF